This T cell receptor beta chain was profiled in a study of T cell repertoires in cytomegalovirus infection (dated by TCRdb to about 2019). Regarding the study in general: Donor HLA type was relevant to the analysis, as public TCR beta signatures indicated carriage of CMV infection together with the matching HLA type. Broad study findings and their caveats: In both this cohort and an independent roughly 400-donor cohort, the cumulative frequency of public TCR beta family members distinguished carriers of CMV infection plus the relevant HLA type. In the ex vivo response, HLA-C-restricted CMV-specific TCR beta clonotypes were dominant, and in two of eight donors the single most frequent clonotype came from this HLA-C-restricted group.

Note on this clonotype: Its specific antigen is unknown. Within one base of it there is no much larger clone, and no base qualities were kept.

TCRdb shows the sequencer as Illumina HiSeq 1500. TCRdb itself trimmed the public reads at Q25 with fastp, ran MiXCR and retained productive beta chains. Rows matching on CDR3 protein sequence are summarized as one entry with the most common DNA and genes. The sample contains a few hundred thousand distinct CDR3 sequences, around 9.5% of them found a single time. Together, the top ten hold about 4.5% of the sample. CDR1 and CDR2, looked up from the germline V gene, are SGHTA and FQGNSA. From cysteine to phenylalanine, the CDR3 is 14 amino acids long. Here the CDR3 DNA is all that survives: 42 bases in frame from base 1. The trim is 4 bases for V and 0 bases for J, with a gap of 9 bases between the germline ends.

Recombination linked TRBV7-2 to TRBJ1-1; a weak D assignment points to TRBD1 (6 bases agree). The specimen was PBMCs. This sequence originates from a human donor in good health (CMV status not recorded). Some clones in this sample may be carry-over from other donors' samples. The DNA reads TGTGCCAGCAGCTATGGACAGCTGAACACTGAAGCTTTCTTT. It is translated as CASSYGQLNTEAFF.